These 22 T cell receptor beta chains were all obtained from the same sample, sequenced in a study of cytomegalovirus exposure and HLA in healthy donors. The study ran its PCR with 60 Vbeta and 13 Jbeta primers. Libraries were prepared by immunoSEQ multiplex PCR; TCRdb keeps only in-frame clonotypes and omits some of them. The sample holds under 150,000 clones. Sequences were obtained from PBMCs. The receptors here all came from a woman in her fifties or sixties in good health and CMV-seronegative.

V and J are TRBV7-9 and TRBJ1-1, with TRBD1 matching 7 bases. Trimming at V came to 5 bases and at J to 6 bases, leaving 3 bases not matched to a gene. Germline CDR1 reads SEHNR; CDR2 reads FQNEAQ (reference sequence). The CDR3 sequence is 12 residues long. The CDR3 region is CASSPGGPEAFF. Written as DNA, the CDR3 is TGTGCCAGCAGCCCAGGGGGGCCTGAAGCTTTCTTT. Full variable domain (missing parts from reference TRBV7-9 and TRBJ1-1): DTGVSQNPRHKITKRGQNVTFRCDPISEHNRLYWYRQTLGQGPEFLTYFQNEAQLEKSRLLSDRFSAERPKGSFSTLEIQRTEQGDSAMYLCASSPGGPEAFFGQGTRLTVV.

The chain has TRBV30 and TRBJ2-5; 11 nucleotides agree with TRBD2. CDR3 size: 14 residues. J lost 4 bases, V lost 2 bases, and 3 bases had no gene match. From germline, CDR1 is GTSNPN and CDR2 SVGIG (reference sequence). In DNA form, the CDR3 reads TGTGCCTGGAGTACCGGACTAGCGGGAGAGACCCAGTACTTC. This translates into CAWSTGLAGETQYF.

The chain carries TRBV2 and TRBJ2-7; D is possibly TRBD1 (6 bases). The CDR3 runs to 13 residues. Trimming shortened V by 6 bases and J by 4 bases, and 13 bases separated the two germline ends. Germline lookup yields CDR1 SNHLY and CDR2 FYNNEI. CDR3 region: CASRPDRWYEQYF. The CDR3 DNA sequence: TGTGCCAGCAGACCAGACAGGTGGTACGAGCAGTACTTC.

The chain joins TRBV6-1 to TRBJ2-7; weak D call: TRBD2 (5 bases). CDR3 length equals 14 residues. Trimming stripped 7 bases from V and 6 bases from J, with 19 bases between. Germline V gene data show CDR1 as MNHNS and CDR2 as SASEGT. CDR3 in amino acids: CASTPAWGAGEQYF. As DNA, the CDR3 is TGTGCCAGCACCCCAGCGTGGGGAGCCGGCGAGCAGTACTTC.

The chain recombines TRBV2 with TRBJ2-3, with 15 bases lining up with TRBD2. V lost 6 bases to trimming and J lost 5 bases; unmatched junction nucleotides: 3. The CDR3 runs to 15 residues. Germline V lookup: CDR1 SNHLY, CDR2 FYNNEI. The CDR3 bases are TGTGCCAGCAGGCAGGGACTAGCGGGAGGAGATACGCAGTATTTT. This encodes CASRQGLAGGDTQYF.

The chain carries TRBV7-6 and TRBJ1-2, with D hard to call. This CDR3 has 13 residues. Germline CDR1 reads SGHVS; CDR2 reads FNYEAQ. With 8 bases removed from V and 6 bases from J, the gap between germline ends came to 16 bases. In DNA, the CDR3 is TGTGCCAGCGGGTCTAGCGGTAGACATGGCTACACCTTC. It specifies CASGSSGRHGYTF.

V usage is TRBV7-8 and J usage is TRBJ1-1, with a tentative D call TRBD1 (6 bases). The germline gives CDR1 SGHVS, CDR2 FQNEAQ. The CDR3 has 15 residues. Deletions cut 2 bases from V and 6 bases from J, with 16 bases between. The CDR3 bases are TGTGCCAGCAGCTTATACGAGCGGGACAAAGCTGAAGCTTTCTTT. Translating it yields CASSLYERDKAEAFF.

The chain is built from TRBV5-1 and TRBJ2-7; 8 nucleotides match TRBD1. Trimming removed 0 bases from V and 5 bases from J; junction bases left unmatched: 7. This CDR3 region has 15 residues. CDR1 is SGHRS, CDR2 YFSETQ, per germline. CDR3 DNA sequence: TGCGCCAGCAGCTTGGGGCCAGGGGGCATAGACGAGCAGTACTTC. This translates into CASSLGPGGIDEQYF.

The chain carries TRBV12-5 and TRBJ1-5, with a tentative D call TRBD1 (6 bases). Trimming took 9 bases from V and 2 from J, leaving 14 bases between them. This CDR3 comprises 14 residues. The germline CDR1 and CDR2 sequences are LGHNT and FRNRAP. The CDR3, as DNA: TGTGCTAGCATACAGGGCTTGGGCAATCAGCCCCAGCATTTT. The encoded protein is CASIQGLGNQPQHF.

The genes are TRBV12-5 and TRBJ2-5; tentatively, D is TRBD1 (6 bases). Germline CDR1 reads LGHNT; CDR2 reads FRNRAP. The CDR3 covers 14 residues. The V end was cut by 6 bases, the J end by 5 bases, with 16 bases between. CDR3 sequence reads: CASGPIGQSETQYF. In DNA, the CDR3 is TGTGCTAGTGGCCCGATCGGACAGAGTGAGACCCAGTACTTC.

This chain uses TRBV18 with TRBJ1-1; D not resolved. CDR3 length: 16 residues. Trimming removed 3 bases at V and 3 bases at J, with 17 bases between. Germline loops: CDR1 KGHSH, CDR2 LQKENI. Here the CDR3 DNA reads TGTGCCAGCTCACCCTCAGAAGGACTGATATACACTGAAGCTTTCTTT. The encoded protein is CASSPSEGLIYTEAFF. Together with reference TRBV18 and TRBJ1-1, the CDR3 gives the full variable domain: NAGVMQNPRHLVRRRGQEARLRCSPMKGHSHVYWYRQLPEEGLKFMVYLQKENIIDESGMPKERFSAEFPKEGPSILRIQQVVRGDSAAYFCASSPSEGLIYTEAFFGQGTRLTVV.

This sequence joins TRBV30 and TRBJ2-1; weak D call: TRBD1 (6 bases). V dropped 0 bases and J dropped 0 bases, with 9 bases sitting between them. The CDR3 has 15 residues. From germline, CDR1 is GTSNPN and CDR2 SVGIG (reference sequence). The CDR3 DNA follows: TGTGCCTGGAGTGTACAGGGAAACTCCTACAATGAGCAGTTCTTC. It is translated as CAWSVQGNSYNEQFF.

The chain combines TRBV6-4 with TRBJ2-2; 8 positions agree with TRBD1. Per the germline V gene, CDR1 is MRHNA and CDR2 is SNTAGT. This CDR3 contains 15 residues. The V segment lost 2 bases and the J segment 1 base; nucleotides outside the gene matches: 0. CDR3 nucleotide sequence: TGTGCCAGCAGTGACGGACAGGGGAACACCGGGGAGCTGTTTTTT. It specifies CASSDGQGNTGELFF.

The V and J genes are TRBV6-5 and TRBJ1-1; D gene ambiguous. There are 16 residues in the CDR3. Trimming took 4 bases from V and 1 from J, leaving 16 bases between them. CDR1 is MNHEY, CDR2 SVGAGI, per germline. CDR3 coding DNA: TGTGCCAGCAGTTTCTCATCCAACCTAGGGAACACTGAAGCTTTCTTT. Its protein product is CASSFSSNLGNTEAFF.

The gene calls are TRBV7-9 and TRBJ1-6; D is ambiguous. This CDR3 is built from 11 residues. Germline CDR1 is SEHNR and CDR2 is FQNEAQ (reference sequence). Deletions cut 1 base from V and 16 bases from J, with 8 bases between. This chain's CDR3 is CASSLDGGLHF. The DNA for the CDR3 is TGTGCCAGCAGCTTAGACGGAGGGCTCCACTTT.

The rearrangement uses TRBV7-9 and TRBJ2-3; D unclear. Germline CDR1 reads SEHNR; CDR2 reads FQNEAQ (reference sequence). The CDR3 sequence is 13 residues long. V was trimmed by 4 bases and J by 2 bases, leaving 7 bases between them. CDR3 DNA: TGTGCCAGCAGCTCGTTCTTCACAGATACGCAGTATTTT. This translates into CASSSFFTDTQYF.

V usage is TRBV5-1 and J usage is TRBJ2-3, with TRBD2 matching 11 bases. Germline V gene data show CDR1 as SGHRS and CDR2 as YFSETQ. CDR3 length: 15 amino acids. The ends lost 4 bases at V and 4 bases at J; junction bases unmatched: 5. CDR3 sequence: CASSRTSGYPDTQYF. The CDR3 DNA follows: TGCGCCAGCAGCCGGACTAGCGGGTATCCAGATACGCAGTATTTT. Full variable domain (missing parts from reference TRBV5-1 and TRBJ2-3): KAGVTQTPRYLIKTRGQQVTLSCSPISGHRSVSWYQQTPGQGLQFLFEYFSETQRNKGNFPGRFSGRQFSNSRSEMNVSTLELGDSALYLCASSRTSGYPDTQYFGPGTRLTVL.

The V and J genes are TRBV28 and TRBJ2-7; 12 bases map to TRBD2. The CDR3 totals 15 residues. Trimming at V came to 5 bases and at J to 5 bases, leaving 7 bases not matched to a gene. The germline gives CDR1 MDHEN, CDR2 SYDVKM. Here the CDR3 DNA reads TGTGCCAGCAGTCCGGCTAGCGGGGGGGCCCACGAGCAGTACTTC. Protein: CASSPASGGAHEQYF.

V and J are TRBV9 and TRBJ2-4; tentative D call: TRBD1 (5 bases). The CDR3 has 14 amino acids. Per germline, CDR1 SGDLS and CDR2 YYNGEE. The germline V and J ends were trimmed by 4 bases and 6 bases, with 14 bases remaining between them. In DNA, the CDR3 is TGTGCCAGCAGCCCAACTAATCAGGGAAACATTCAGTACTTC. Protein: CASSPTNQGNIQYF.

V is TRBV7-6 and J is TRBJ2-7, with TRBD2 matching 7 bases. This CDR3 spans 15 amino acids. Trimming cost V 1 base and J 4 bases; bases outside gene matches: 7. CDR1 and CDR2 from the germline V gene are SGHVS and FNYEAQ. The CDR3 DNA is TGTGCCAGCAGCTTAGATGCGGGAGCAGGGTACGAGCAGTACTTC. Amino acid sequence: CASSLDAGAGYEQYF.

The chain is built from TRBV5-1 and TRBJ2-1; possible D gene TRBD2, 6 bases. Germline CDR1 reads SGHRS; CDR2 reads YFSETQ. V shed 0 bases and J shed 1 base, with 8 bases lying between them. The CDR3 length is 15 residues. CDR3 DNA sequence: TGCGCCAGCAGCTTGGCGGCGGGATCCTACAATGAGCAGTTCTTC. This encodes CASSLAAGSYNEQFF.

This chain joins TRBV14 and TRBJ2-6; D is ambiguous. The germline V and J ends were trimmed by 5 bases and 0 bases, with 14 bases remaining between them. CDR3 length: 17 amino acids. Looked up from germline, CDR1 is SGHDN and CDR2 is FVKESK. The CDR3 DNA sequence: TGTGCCAGCAGCATGGCAGGCCGTAGCTCTGGGGCCAACGTCCTGACTTTC. The encoded protein is CASSMAGRSSGANVLTF.